These T cell receptor beta chains were read from a single sample in a study of T cells in Graves' hyperthyroidism and ophthalmopathy. MiXCR, run by TCRdb on the multiplex PCR reads, gives a single entry per CDR3 protein. Of 550,000 to 700,000 distinct CDR3 sequences in the sample, around 42% were seen once. Sequenced: peripheral blood or thyroid tissue (not recorded which). All receptors come from an adult woman with Graves' disease, either hyperthyroidism or ophthalmopathy (not recorded which). Both conserved end residues are trimmed from each CDR3.

TRBJ1-4 | TRBV10-3 | AISERISGLFFGKLF
TRBJ2-7 | TRBV11-2 | ASSPTEQGTYEQY
TRBJ1-1 | TRBV7-3 | ASSLYPGTEAF
TRBJ1-4 | TRBV9 | ASSQVGARGEKLF
TRBJ1-5 | TRBV15 | ATSMRGQGQPQH
TRBJ1-2 | TRBV5-1 | ASNLRVGDYGYT
TRBJ1-4 | TRBV11-2 | ASSLVAGAEKLF
TRBJ1-5 | TRBV25-1 | ASSFLGEGHQPQH
TRBJ2-2 | TRBV10-3 | AIKRGGDTGELF
TRBJ1-5 | TRBV7-9 | ASSTLGTQPQH
TRBJ1-2 | TRBV6-1 | ASSEAVGRRGNYGYT
TRBJ1-5 | TRBV18 | ASSLGVNKPQH
TRBJ1-2 | TRBV13 | ASSSGTDLSGYT
TRBJ2-1 | TRBV3-1 | ASSSGVSNEQF
TRBJ1-6 | TRBV20-1 | SALRGEHSPLH
TRBJ2-6 | TRBV3-1 | ASSPWSSGANVLT
TRBJ2-5 | TRBV4-1 | ASSRQTIQETQY